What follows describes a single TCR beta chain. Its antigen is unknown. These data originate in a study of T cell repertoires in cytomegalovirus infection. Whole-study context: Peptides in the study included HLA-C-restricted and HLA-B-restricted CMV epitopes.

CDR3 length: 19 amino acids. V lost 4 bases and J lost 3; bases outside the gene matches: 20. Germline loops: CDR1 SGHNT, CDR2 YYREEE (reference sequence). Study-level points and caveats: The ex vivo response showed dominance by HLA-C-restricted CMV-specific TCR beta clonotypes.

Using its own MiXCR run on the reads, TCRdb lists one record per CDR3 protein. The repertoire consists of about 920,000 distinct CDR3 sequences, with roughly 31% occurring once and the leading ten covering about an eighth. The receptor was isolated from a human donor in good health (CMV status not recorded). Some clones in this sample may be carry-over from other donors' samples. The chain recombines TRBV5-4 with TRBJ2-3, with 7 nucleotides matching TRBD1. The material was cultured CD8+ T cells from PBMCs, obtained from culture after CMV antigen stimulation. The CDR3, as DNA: TGTGCCAGCAGCGTATTCGGTGGGACAACAGGGGAGACGACAGATACGCAGTATTTT. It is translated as CASSVFGGTTGETTDTQYF.